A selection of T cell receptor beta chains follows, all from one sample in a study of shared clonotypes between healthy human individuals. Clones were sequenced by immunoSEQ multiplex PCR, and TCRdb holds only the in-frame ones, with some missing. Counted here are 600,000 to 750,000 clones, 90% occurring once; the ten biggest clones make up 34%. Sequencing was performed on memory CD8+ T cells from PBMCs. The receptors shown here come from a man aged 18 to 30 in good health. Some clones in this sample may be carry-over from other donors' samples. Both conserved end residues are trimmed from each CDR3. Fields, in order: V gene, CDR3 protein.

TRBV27,ASSLGGKPYEQY
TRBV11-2,ASSLEGWRAGSNEQF
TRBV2,ASSQPTDPDFYEQY
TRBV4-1,ASSLRAGGLYEQY
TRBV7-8,ASSLPRAGIANYGYT
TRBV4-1,ASSPPRAKGYNEQF
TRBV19,ASSIWTGGATNEKLF
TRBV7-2,ASSPEIAGRGEQY
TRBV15,ATSRADGSYEQY
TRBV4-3,ASSQVRTENNSPLH
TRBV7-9,ASSLGGPWEAF
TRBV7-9,ASLGRSYEQY
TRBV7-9,ASRGRKPGLAGGDNEQF
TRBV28,ASSLFLGETQY
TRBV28,ASSSGDYEQY
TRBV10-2,ASIRRDRGYEQY
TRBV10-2,ASRTGREQY
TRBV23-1,ASSQSRGHIQY
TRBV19,ASSIVGLGSYNEQF
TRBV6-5,ASSLTKVGTEAF
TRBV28,ASSLISTRDTDTQY
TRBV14,ASSLLQQDSVMNTEAF
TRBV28,ASSLTGKKPQH
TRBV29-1,SVIDRSGNTEAF
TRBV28,ASSPLAGTNNEQF
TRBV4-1,ASSLRTGNSNQPQH
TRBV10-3,AINEGQSADTQY
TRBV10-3,AISDWGFGTDTQY
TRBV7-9,ASSLRDQETQY
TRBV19,ASSPRTGGGINYGYT
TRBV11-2,ASSLVGTEAF
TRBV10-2,ASSMNTEAF
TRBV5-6,ASSSGMSAYEQY
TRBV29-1,SVGGVSASSYNEQF
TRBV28,ASSDTGFPDTQY
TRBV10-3,AIRITTGGEQY
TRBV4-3,ASSLRWTEGSQH
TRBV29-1,SVASWGEQY
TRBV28,ASGPGFTNTGELF
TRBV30,AWSSLARTDTQY
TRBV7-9,ASSSPSGEGTGELF